This T cell receptor (beta chain) was found in a study of OX40 agonist ivuxolimab in advanced cancers. Notes on the research overall: Ivuxolimab, which targeted the costimulatory receptor OX40 (CD134), was an agonistic, fully human IgG2 monoclonal antibody. Intravenous ivuxolimab was administered to patients every 2 weeks at six dose levels: 0.01, 0.1, 0.3, 1.5, 3 and 10 mg/kg. Of the roughly 51 patients in dose escalation, about 20 had hepatocellular carcinoma, about 15 had melanoma, 9 had renal cell carcinoma and 9 had head and neck cancer. In the dose-escalation cohort, more than 75% of patients were male, and the mean age was roughly 60 years, with a range of roughly 20 to 85. Patients were allowed to have had prior anti-PD-1, anti-PD-L1 or anti-CTLA-4 therapy, and around two fifths of the dose-escalation patients had been treated with checkpoint inhibitors. Partial responses were achieved by three dose-escalation patients, of whom one had hepatocellular carcinoma and two had cutaneous melanoma. Peripheral TCRbeta sequencing was intended to test whether TCR sequence diversity was altered and clonal T-cell expansion was caused by ivuxolimab. The paper reports the monotherapy dose-escalation portion (N = 52 patients) of the phase I ivuxolimab trial. General conclusions and limits of the study: The antigen specificity of the clonally expanded peripheral T cells was not determined. At doses of 0.1 to 3.0 mg/kg, clonal expansion of both CD4+ and CD8+ T cells in blood was seen between baseline and week 6. In the 0.1-3.0 mg/kg groups, partial responders had among the lowest normalized peripheral clonal expansion, particularly in CD8+ T cells. After ivuxolimab, expanded clones were on average more numerous among CD8+ T cells than among CD4+ T cells. Low levels of normalized T-cell clonal expansion were also shown by some nonresponding patients.

The trial excluded patients who had a history of autoimmune disease or who were on systemic immunosuppression. In every dose cohort, peripheral blood was drawn for TCR sequencing at baseline, cycle 4 day 1, and cycle 7 day 1. Samples were obtained from an open-label, multicenter, first-in-human phase I dose-escalation trial of ivuxolimab. Adults with locally advanced or metastatic melanoma, renal cell carcinoma, hepatocellular carcinoma or head and neck squamous cell carcinoma were enrolled in the trial. CD4+ and CD8+ T cells were sorted separately from peripheral blood before TCR sequencing. A note on this clone: Its antigen target is currently unknown. No base quality information exists; no much larger clone differs at one position.

For sequencing of the TCRbeta CDR3 region, genomic DNA was extracted from the sorted cells. The immunoSEQ Assay was used for sequencing of TCRbeta CDR3 regions. TCRdb re-hosts the immuneACCESS table, in-frame sequences only. Its copies lack some clones; in the studies checked, an unresolved V gene accounts for under half of them, and the cause for the rest is not known. The sample table shows some 95,000 clones, and less than 90% are seen once. The leading ten clones occupy about 0.82% of the sample. The CDR3 starts with the cysteine, ends with the phenylalanine, and has 16 residues. The DNA shown is the 48-base CDR3, in frame from base 1. Looking up the germline V gene yields CDR1 LGHNA and CDR2 YNFKEQ. V gives up 0 bases and J gives up 5 bases, and the segment between their germline ends measures 13 bases.

The clonotype comes from an adult with an advanced solid tumor such as melanoma, head and neck, liver or kidney cancer. The chain uses TRBV4-2 and TRBJ2-2; the D segment is perhaps TRBD1 or TRBD2, each sharing 6 matched bases. Specimen: CD4+ or CD8+ T cells sorted from blood, collected in a trial of the OX40 agonist ivuxolimab. The CDR3 has the sequence CASSQEGGRWTGELFF. The DNA sequence is given as TGTGCCAGCAGCCAAGAAGGGGGGCGCTGGACCGGGGAGCTGTTTTTT.